The rows below give T cell receptor beta chains drawn from one sample of a study of identical twins. Each CDR3 protein gets one entry after TCRdb re-called the 5' RACE reads with MiXCR. The profile shows 250,000 to 300,000 distinct CDR3 sequences, approximately 8.3% of them singletons. These same records also appear under a second study, on yellow fever vaccine responses in identical twins.

Sequencing was done on a sample of CD8+ T cells sorted from blood. Receptor source: a woman between 18 and 30 years old in good health. Both conserved end residues are part of each CDR3.

v_gene: TRBV9
CDR3aa: CASSVVYEQYF

v_gene: TRBV29-1
CDR3aa: CSWGVSYNEQFF

v_gene: TRBV11-2
CDR3aa: CASSSRQGSPGELFF

v_gene: TRBV5-6
CDR3aa: CATSDRNFGMETQYF

v_gene: TRBV10-3
CDR3aa: CAIRSGLANEQFF

v_gene: TRBV24-1
CDR3aa: CATSGYSGANVLTF

v_gene: TRBV7-9
CDR3aa: CASSLGGTGKGYTF

v_gene: TRBV15
CDR3aa: CATSRDRGGASGEQYF

v_gene: TRBV7-8
CDR3aa: CASSHGTTTYNEQFF

v_gene: TRBV4-3
CDR3aa: CASSHSRGGYNEQFF

v_gene: TRBV7-9
CDR3aa: CASSSPGWAGAADTQYF

v_gene: TRBV6-2/TRBV6-3
CDR3aa: CASSYQLLGNTEAFF

v_gene: TRBV28
CDR3aa: CASSLFVGRANEQYF

v_gene: TRBV28
CDR3aa: CASSWGNIQYF

v_gene: TRBV5-1
CDR3aa: CASSLGFSGSHTGELFF

v_gene: TRBV7-9
CDR3aa: CASSLSSGVLGAEAFF

v_gene: TRBV11-1
CDR3aa: CASSLALPGGMNGLAFSGNTIYF

v_gene: TRBV12-3/TRBV12-4
CDR3aa: CASSLPQGLENTEAFF

v_gene: TRBV5-1
CDR3aa: CASSLADGTVYNEQFF

v_gene: TRBV11-2
CDR3aa: CASSPQDGSYEQYF

v_gene: TRBV7-9
CDR3aa: CASSDFPPEQYF

v_gene: TRBV7-9
CDR3aa: CASSLAFSPEQFF

v_gene: TRBV2
CDR3aa: CASLGGTSYEQYF

v_gene: TRBV12-3/TRBV12-4
CDR3aa: CTSSLGVKAGGIYNEQFF

v_gene: TRBV28
CDR3aa: CASSLFSVAYEQYF

v_gene: TRBV6-2/TRBV6-3
CDR3aa: CASSKRDHSNTGELFF

v_gene: TRBV4-1
CDR3aa: CASSAMVVESDEQYF

v_gene: TRBV28
CDR3aa: CASSLSEGGVHEQYF

v_gene: TRBV5-1
CDR3aa: CASSLEPENFYGYTF

v_gene: TRBV3-1
CDR3aa: CASSLLGGGGPLNEQFF

v_gene: TRBV4-3
CDR3aa: CASSQIAGGEGYEQYF

v_gene: TRBV29-1
CDR3aa: CSVQPTGDYGYTF

v_gene: TRBV27
CDR3aa: CASSSLQGDYGYTF

v_gene: TRBV29-1
CDR3aa: CSVDTGGYEQYF

v_gene: TRBV29-1
CDR3aa: CSVEDPQDATNEKLFF

v_gene: TRBV6-2/TRBV6-3
CDR3aa: CASISPGQGADTQYF

v_gene: TRBV2
CDR3aa: CASSGRGTDNEQFF

v_gene: TRBV29-1
CDR3aa: CSVQGAQTEALF

v_gene: TRBV24-1
CDR3aa: CATSVGGINEQYF

v_gene: TRBV7-8
CDR3aa: CASSPSGTGALGTQYF

v_gene: TRBV7-9
CDR3aa: CASSAGQGSTDTQYF

v_gene: TRBV24-1
CDR3aa: CATTPGGHTFPPDTQYF

v_gene: TRBV6-5
CDR3aa: CASRDWETQYF

v_gene: TRBV7-9
CDR3aa: CASSSYLRDRERETQYF

v_gene: TRBV27
CDR3aa: CASSFQRTSYEQYF

v_gene: TRBV29-1
CDR3aa: CSVAHRQGAWETQYF

v_gene: TRBV24-1
CDR3aa: CATSETGQTYEQYF

v_gene: TRBV12-3/TRBV12-4
CDR3aa: CASSLQGVEQYF

v_gene: TRBV7-8
CDR3aa: CASSSNRGPSYEQYF

v_gene: TRBV29-1
CDR3aa: CSVYPPPGLAGGETQYF

v_gene: TRBV5-1
CDR3aa: CASIEQGWYEQYF

v_gene: TRBV5-1
CDR3aa: CASSLSGAIQETQYF

v_gene: TRBV4-3
CDR3aa: CASSQERGLLYEQYF

v_gene: TRBV6-1
CDR3aa: CASREDYNEQFF